Given below is one T cell receptor beta chain in context. In the original workflow: Using reference gene primer amplification, nucleated cell counts were estimated. Profiling relied on immunoSEQ multiplex PCR, and the TCRdb table lists in-frame clones only, not all of them. V, J and clone size are taken as reported in that table, and D and trimming were inferred from the DNA itself. The sample has fewer than 200,000 clones, 80% to 90% seen once. The record originates from a study of blood T cell repertoires in COVID-19. About the study: Italy, Spain and the United States were the sources of the convalescent and acute COVID-19 samples. PBMCs, B-cell-depleted T cells, or T cells were the source of the cDNA or gDNA that made up the material.

The TCR originated in a man aged 45 to 65 with active or convalescent COVID-19. Sequencing was done on a sample of peripheral blood.

The CDR3 nucleotides read TGTGCCAGTAGTACCAGACAGGGGGACGGCTACACCTTC. Encoded protein: CASSTRQGDGYTF. V and J are TRBV19 and TRBJ1-2, with 9 bases matching TRBD1. There are 13 residues in the CDR3. Trimming removed 4 bases from V and 8 bases from J; junction bases left unmatched: 5. Germline assignment: CDR1 LNHDA and CDR2 SQIVND (reference sequence).